This T cell receptor beta chain appears in the sequencing data of a study of shared clonotypes between healthy human individuals. The assay used deep level. TCRdb keeps only in-frame clones here, not all; method: immunoSEQ multiplex PCR. Among about 2.3 million clones listed, around 90% were seen once. Per germline, CDR1 MDHEN and CDR2 SYDVKM. Trimming stripped 6 bases from V and 1 base from J, with 13 bases between. This CDR3 has 15 residues. The receptor comes from a man in his late teens or twenties in good health. Some clones in this sample may be carry-over from other donors' samples. Material: naive CD4+ T cells from PBMCs. Subset defined: CD45RA+ positively selected. This chain connects TRBV28 to TRBJ1-5, with D unresolved. Here the CDR3 DNA reads TGTGCCAGCAGCCAAGCCGGCAGAAGCAATCAGCCCCAGCATTTT. Translation gives CASSQAGRSNQPQHF.